The next 9 T cell receptor beta chains were all read from a single sample in a study of memory CD4+ T cells and cytomegalovirus serostatus. The sort gate was single viable CD3+CD4+CD8-CD45RO+ cells for memory CD4+ T cells. Assay used: immunoSEQ multiplex PCR; TCRdb lists only in-frame clones, some missing. The repertoire holds about 54,000 clones, with around 79% as singletons. Sequencing was performed on memory CD4+ T cells from blood. These receptors were collected from an adult in good health and CMV-seropositive.

CDR3 region: CASSEGAQPGGYTF. DNA of the CDR3: TGTGCCAGCAGCGAGGGGGCCCAGCCCGGCGGCTACACCTTC. The V call is TRBV9, the J call TRBJ1-2; 7 bases match TRBD1. The J segment lost 8 bases and the V segment lost 3 bases, leaving 10 bases of the junction unmatched. The CDR3 contains 14 residues. Germline CDR1 reads SGDLS; CDR2 reads YYNGEE.

The rearrangement links TRBV9 to TRBJ2-3; possible D gene TRBD1, 5 bases. From germline, CDR1 is SGDLS and CDR2 YYNGEE. V lost 0 bases and J lost 8, with 10 bases in between. The CDR3 is made up of 13 amino acids. The CDR3 is CASSVATQGTQYF. The CDR3, as DNA: TGTGCCAGCAGCGTAGCCACTCAGGGTACGCAGTATTTT.

V is TRBV10-3 and J is TRBJ1-2, with a possible D match to TRBD1 (5 bases). CDR1 is ENHRY, CDR2 SYGVKD, per germline. V was cut by 8 bases and J by 0 bases, with 10 bases left in between. The CDR3 is made up of 13 amino acids. CDR3 loop: CAIVGDANYGYTF. The CDR3 region has the DNA TGTGCCATCGTGGGGGACGCTAACTATGGCTACACCTTC.

The rearrangement links TRBV6-6 to TRBJ2-1; 9 bases align to TRBD2. The CDR3 runs to 15 residues. Trimming removed 0 bases from V and 6 bases from J; junction bases left unmatched: 3. The germline CDR1 and CDR2 sequences are MNHNY and SVGAGI (reference sequence). CDR3 in amino acids: CASSYSSGRGNEQFF. The CDR3 nucleotides read TGTGCCAGCAGTTACTCTAGCGGGAGAGGCAATGAGCAGTTCTTC.

This clone has a single count. The V and J genes are TRBV2 and TRBJ1-1; 8 bases fit TRBD1. Per the germline V gene, CDR1 is SNHLY and CDR2 is FYNNEI. Losses at the gene ends were 4 bases for V and 4 bases for J; bases not matched to a gene: 2. The CDR3 has 13 residues. The CDR3 DNA reads as TGTGCCAGCAGTGGACAGGGGAGCACTGAAGCTTTCTTT. This encodes CASSGQGSTEAFF. Together with reference TRBV2 and TRBJ1-1, the CDR3 gives the full variable domain: EPEVTQTPSHQVTQMGQEVILRCVPISNHLYFYWYRQILGQKVEFLVSFYNNEISEKSEIFDDQFSVERPDGSNFTLKIRSTKLEDSAMYFCASSGQGSTEAFFGQGTRLTVV.

V is TRBV10-3 and J is TRBJ2-6; TRBD1 or TRBD2 may be the D gene (5 bases each). Germline lookup yields CDR1 ENHRY and CDR2 SYGVKD. Trimming stripped 6 bases from V and 0 bases from J, with 15 bases between. The CDR3 is 17 amino acids. The CDR3 DNA is TGTGCCATCAGGCCCGGGGACGGGATCTCTGGGGCCAACGTCCTGACTTTC. Translated: CAIRPGDGISGANVLTF.

This chain joins TRBV9 and TRBJ2-1, with D possibly TRBD2 on 5 matching bases. CDR1 SGDLS and CDR2 YYNGEE come from the germline V gene. There are 15 residues in the CDR3. V was shortened by 4 bases and J by 3 bases, with 14 bases between the two germline ends. CDR3 residues: CASSPRRVDYNEQFF. CDR3 in DNA: TGTGCCAGCAGCCCGCGGCGGGTGGACTACAATGAGCAGTTCTTC.

The chain employs TRBV11-1 and TRBJ2-1; a possible D gene is TRBD2 (5 bases). With 1 base removed from V and 1 base from J, the gap between germline ends came to 14 bases. This CDR3 has 17 amino acids. In germline, CDR1 is SGHAT, CDR2 FQDESV (reference sequence). The CDR3 protein is CASSLGTWETSYNEQFF. DNA for the CDR3: TGTGCCAGCAGCTTAGGTACGTGGGAGACTTCCTACAATGAGCAGTTCTTC. Full variable domain (remainder filled in from reference TRBV11-1 and TRBJ2-1): EAEVAQSPRYKITEKSQAVAFWCDPISGHATLYWYRQILGQGPELLVQFQDESVVDDSQLPKDRFSAERLKGVDSTLKIQPAELGDSAMYLCASSLGTWETSYNEQFFGPGTRLTVL.

This chain links TRBV21-1 with TRBJ1-5; the table's TRBD1 call for D was not verified on the DNA. TRBV21-1 is reported as a pseudogene. The CDR3 consists of 16 residues. CDR3 region: CASSKSKNRVGQPQHF. CDR3 nucleotide sequence: TGTGCCAGCAGCAAATCTAAGAACAGGGTCGGGCAGCCCCAGCATTTT.